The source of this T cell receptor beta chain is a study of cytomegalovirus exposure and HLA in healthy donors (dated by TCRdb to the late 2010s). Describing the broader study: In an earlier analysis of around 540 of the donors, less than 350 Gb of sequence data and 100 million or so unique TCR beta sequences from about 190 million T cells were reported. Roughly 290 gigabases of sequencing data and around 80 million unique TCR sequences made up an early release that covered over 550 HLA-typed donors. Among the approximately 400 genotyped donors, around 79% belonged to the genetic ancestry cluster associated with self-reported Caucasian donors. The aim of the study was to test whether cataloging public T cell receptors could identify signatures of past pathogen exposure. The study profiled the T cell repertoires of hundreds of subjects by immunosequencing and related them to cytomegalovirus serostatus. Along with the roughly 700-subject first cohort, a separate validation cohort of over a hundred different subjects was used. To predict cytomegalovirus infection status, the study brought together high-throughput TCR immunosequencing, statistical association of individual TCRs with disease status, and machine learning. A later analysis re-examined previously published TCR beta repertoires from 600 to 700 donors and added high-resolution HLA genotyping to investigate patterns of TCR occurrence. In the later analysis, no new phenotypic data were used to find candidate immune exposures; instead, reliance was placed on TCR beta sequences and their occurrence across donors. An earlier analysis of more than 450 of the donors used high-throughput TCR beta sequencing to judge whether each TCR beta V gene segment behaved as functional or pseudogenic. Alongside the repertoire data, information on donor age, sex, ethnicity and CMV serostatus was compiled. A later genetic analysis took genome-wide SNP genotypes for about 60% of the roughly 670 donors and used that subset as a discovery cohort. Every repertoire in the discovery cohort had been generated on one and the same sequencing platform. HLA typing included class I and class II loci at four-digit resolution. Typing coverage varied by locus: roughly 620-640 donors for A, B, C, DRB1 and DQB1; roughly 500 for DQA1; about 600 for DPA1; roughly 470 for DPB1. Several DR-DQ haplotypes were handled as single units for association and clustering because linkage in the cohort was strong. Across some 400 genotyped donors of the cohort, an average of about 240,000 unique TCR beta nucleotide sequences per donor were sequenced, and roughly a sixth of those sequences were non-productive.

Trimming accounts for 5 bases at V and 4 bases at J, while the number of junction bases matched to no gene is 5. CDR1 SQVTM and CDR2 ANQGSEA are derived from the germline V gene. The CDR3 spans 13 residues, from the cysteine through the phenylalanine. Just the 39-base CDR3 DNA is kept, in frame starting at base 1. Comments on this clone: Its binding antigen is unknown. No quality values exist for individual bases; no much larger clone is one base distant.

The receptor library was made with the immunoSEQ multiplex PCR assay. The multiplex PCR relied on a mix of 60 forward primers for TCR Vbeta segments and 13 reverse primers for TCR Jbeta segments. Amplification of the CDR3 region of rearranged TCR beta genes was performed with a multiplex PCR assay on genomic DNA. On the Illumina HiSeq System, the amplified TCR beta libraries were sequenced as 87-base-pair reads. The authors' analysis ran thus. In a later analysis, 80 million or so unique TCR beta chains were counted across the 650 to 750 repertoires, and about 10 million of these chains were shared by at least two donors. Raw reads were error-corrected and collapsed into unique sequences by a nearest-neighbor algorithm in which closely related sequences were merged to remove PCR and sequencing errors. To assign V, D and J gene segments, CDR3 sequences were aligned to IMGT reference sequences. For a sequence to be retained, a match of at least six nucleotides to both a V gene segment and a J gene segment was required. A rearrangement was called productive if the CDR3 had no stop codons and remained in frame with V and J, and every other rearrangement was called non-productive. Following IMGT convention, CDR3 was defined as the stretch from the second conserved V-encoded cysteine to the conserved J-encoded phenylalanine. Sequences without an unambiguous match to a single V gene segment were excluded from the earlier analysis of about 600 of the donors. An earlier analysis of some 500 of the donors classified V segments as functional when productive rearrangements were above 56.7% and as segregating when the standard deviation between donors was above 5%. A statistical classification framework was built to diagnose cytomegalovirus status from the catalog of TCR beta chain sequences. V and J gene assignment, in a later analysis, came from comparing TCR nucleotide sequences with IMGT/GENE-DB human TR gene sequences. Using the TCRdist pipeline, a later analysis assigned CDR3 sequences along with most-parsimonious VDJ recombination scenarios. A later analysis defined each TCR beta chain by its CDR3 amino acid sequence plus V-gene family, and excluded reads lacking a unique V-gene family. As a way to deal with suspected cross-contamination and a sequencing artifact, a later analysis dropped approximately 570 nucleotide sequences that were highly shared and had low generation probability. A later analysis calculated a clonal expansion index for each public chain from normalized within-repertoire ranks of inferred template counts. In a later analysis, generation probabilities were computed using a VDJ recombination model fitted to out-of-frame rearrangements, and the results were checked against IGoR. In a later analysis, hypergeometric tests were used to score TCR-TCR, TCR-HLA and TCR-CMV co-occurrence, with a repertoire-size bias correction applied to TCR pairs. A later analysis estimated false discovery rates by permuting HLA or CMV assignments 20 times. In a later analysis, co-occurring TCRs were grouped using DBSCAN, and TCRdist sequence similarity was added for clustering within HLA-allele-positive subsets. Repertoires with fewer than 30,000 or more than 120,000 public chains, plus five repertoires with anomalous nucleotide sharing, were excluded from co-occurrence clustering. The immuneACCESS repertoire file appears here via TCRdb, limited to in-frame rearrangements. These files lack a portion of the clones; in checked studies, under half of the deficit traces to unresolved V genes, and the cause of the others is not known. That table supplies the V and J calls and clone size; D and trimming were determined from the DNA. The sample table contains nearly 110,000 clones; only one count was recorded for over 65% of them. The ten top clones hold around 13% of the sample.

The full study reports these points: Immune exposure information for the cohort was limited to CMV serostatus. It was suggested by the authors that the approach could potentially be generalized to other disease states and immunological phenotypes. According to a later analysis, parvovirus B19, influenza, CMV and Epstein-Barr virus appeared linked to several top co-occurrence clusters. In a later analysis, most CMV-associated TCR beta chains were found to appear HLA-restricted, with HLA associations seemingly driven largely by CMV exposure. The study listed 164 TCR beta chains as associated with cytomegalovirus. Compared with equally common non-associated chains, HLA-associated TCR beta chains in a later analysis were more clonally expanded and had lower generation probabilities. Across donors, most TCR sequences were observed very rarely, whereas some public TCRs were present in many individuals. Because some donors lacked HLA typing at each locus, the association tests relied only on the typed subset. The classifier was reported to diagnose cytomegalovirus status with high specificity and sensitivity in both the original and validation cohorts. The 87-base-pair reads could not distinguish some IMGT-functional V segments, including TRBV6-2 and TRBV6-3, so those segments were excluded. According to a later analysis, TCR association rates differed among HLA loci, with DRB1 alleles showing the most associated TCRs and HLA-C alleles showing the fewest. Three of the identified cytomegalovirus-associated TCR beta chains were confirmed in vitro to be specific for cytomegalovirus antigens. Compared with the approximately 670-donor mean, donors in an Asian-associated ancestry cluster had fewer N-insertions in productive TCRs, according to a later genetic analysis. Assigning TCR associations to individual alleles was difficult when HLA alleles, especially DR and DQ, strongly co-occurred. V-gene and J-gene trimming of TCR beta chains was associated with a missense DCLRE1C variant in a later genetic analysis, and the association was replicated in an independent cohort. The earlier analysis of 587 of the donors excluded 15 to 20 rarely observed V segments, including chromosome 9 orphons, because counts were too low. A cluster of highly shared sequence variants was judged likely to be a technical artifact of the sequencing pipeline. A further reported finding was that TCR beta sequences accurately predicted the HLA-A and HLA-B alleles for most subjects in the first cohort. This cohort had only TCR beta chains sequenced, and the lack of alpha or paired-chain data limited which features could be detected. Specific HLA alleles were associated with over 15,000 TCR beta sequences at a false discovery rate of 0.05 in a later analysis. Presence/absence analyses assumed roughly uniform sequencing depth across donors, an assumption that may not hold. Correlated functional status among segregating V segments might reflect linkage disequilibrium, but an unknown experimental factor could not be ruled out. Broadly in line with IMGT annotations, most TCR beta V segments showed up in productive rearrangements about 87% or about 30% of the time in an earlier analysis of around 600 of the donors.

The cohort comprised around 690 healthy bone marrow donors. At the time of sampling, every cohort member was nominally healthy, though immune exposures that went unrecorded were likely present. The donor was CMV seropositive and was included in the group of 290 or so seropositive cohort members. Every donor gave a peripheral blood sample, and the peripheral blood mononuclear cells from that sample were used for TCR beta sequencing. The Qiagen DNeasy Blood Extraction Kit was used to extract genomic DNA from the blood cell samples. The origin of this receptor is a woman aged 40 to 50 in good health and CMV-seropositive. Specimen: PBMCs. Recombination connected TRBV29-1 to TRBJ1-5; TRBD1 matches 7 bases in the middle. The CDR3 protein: CSVRDSENQPQHF. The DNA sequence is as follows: TGCAGCGTTAGGGACAGTGAAAATCAGCCCCAGCATTTT.